This T cell receptor (beta chain) was recorded in a study of blood T cell repertoires in COVID-19. For the study at large: Researchers got acute and convalescent COVID-19 samples from the United States, Italy and Spain. T cells, B-cell-depleted T cells, or PBMCs supplied cDNA or gDNA.

In the study's own analysis: Reference gene primer amplification yielded estimated nucleated cell counts. TCRdb's copy holds only in-frame clones and misses some; the assay was immunoSEQ multiplex PCR. That table is the source of V, J and clone size, and D and trimming were worked out from the DNA. The table lists about 240,000 clones, around 86% of them singletons. This TCR derives from a man older than 75 with acute or convalescent COVID-19. The source material was peripheral blood.

The CDR3, as DNA: TGCGCCAGCAGCTTGGCAAGGCAGGGCTATTCACCCCTCCACTTT. Amino acids: CASSLARQGYSPLHF. This chain uses TRBV5-1 with TRBJ1-6; D might be TRBD1 (5 bases). CDR1 is SGHRS and CDR2 is YFSETQ in the germline V gene. The ends were cut back, 0 bases at V and 8 bases at J, with 12 bases in the middle. This CDR3 contains 15 residues. The full variable domain, rest sourced from reference TRBV5-1 and TRBJ1-6, is KAGVTQTPRYLIKTRGQQVTLSCSPISGHRSVSWYQQTPGQGLQFLFEYFSETQRNKGNFPGRFSGRQFSNSRSEMNVSTLELGDSALYLCASSLARQGYSPLHFGNGTRLTVT.